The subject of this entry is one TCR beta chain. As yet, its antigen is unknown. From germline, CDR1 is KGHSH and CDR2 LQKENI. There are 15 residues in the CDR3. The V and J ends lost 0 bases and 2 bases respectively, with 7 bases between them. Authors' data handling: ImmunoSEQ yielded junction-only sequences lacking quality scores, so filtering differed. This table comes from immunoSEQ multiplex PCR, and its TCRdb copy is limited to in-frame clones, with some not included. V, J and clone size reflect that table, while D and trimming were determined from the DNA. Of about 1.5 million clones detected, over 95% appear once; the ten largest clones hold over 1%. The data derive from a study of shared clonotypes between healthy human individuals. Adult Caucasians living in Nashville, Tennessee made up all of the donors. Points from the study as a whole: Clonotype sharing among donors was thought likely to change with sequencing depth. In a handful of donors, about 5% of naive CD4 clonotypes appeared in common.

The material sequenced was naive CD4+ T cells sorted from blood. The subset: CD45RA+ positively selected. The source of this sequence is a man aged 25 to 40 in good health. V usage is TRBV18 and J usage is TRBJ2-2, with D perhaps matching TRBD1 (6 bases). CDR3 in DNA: TGTGCCAGCTCACCACCGGGGACAAACACCGGGGAGCTGTTTTTT. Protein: CASSPPGTNTGELFF.